This TCR beta chain was sequenced during a study of metastatic and nonmetastatic thyroid tumors. There were no patients who had received any treatment before thyroid surgery. Germline values: CDR1 SGHVS, CDR2 FNYEAQ. The CDR3 is made up of 16 amino acids. Unmatched junction bases numbered 5, after V lost 0 bases and J lost 4 bases. This clone came up many times. TCRdb used MiXCR to call clones anew from the PCR reads. Here the sample spans roughly 22,000 clones, roughly 12% being singletons. Sequencing was performed on blood. The sequence was collected from a female donor with papillary thyroid cancer or a benign thyroid nodule (not recorded which). Some clones in this sample may be carry-over from other donors' samples. This chain links TRBV7-6 with TRBJ2-1, with 8 bases matching TRBD2. CDR3 in DNA: TGTGCCAGCAGCTTAGCCGGAGTAGCGGGGTACAATGAGCAGTTCTTC. It translates to CASSLAGVAGYNEQFF.